Listed below are T cell receptor beta chains from one sample, sequenced in a study of OX40 agonist ivuxolimab in advanced cancers. Repertoires were generated with immunoSEQ multiplex PCR, while TCRdb's copy carries only in-frame clones and drops some. The sample records just over 95,000 clones, around 89% being singletons. This material consisted of CD4+ or CD8+ T cells sorted from blood, taken in a trial of the OX40 agonist ivuxolimab. These receptors were taken from an adult with an advanced solid tumor such as melanoma, head and neck, liver or kidney cancer. Each CDR3 is given with its conserved first and last residue. D genes are given only for firm matches. Where a row states a size, it is once, few, many or the class of an expanded clone; other rows omit it.

d_gene: .; j_gene: TRBJ1-3; abundance: .; v_gene: TRBV5-4; CDR3nt: TGTGCCAGCAGCACAGGGTCTGGAAACACCATATATTTT; CDR3aa: CASSTGSGNTIYF
d_gene: TRBD1; j_gene: TRBJ1-2; abundance: .; v_gene: TRBV28; CDR3nt: TGTGCCAGCAGTCCTCTGGACAGGGGGCTGTATGGCTACACCTTC; CDR3aa: CASSPLDRGLYGYTF
d_gene: .; j_gene: TRBJ1-2; abundance: once; v_gene: TRBV28; CDR3nt: TGTGCCAGCAATACCGGAACATCTGGCTACACCTTC; CDR3aa: CASNTGTSGYTF
d_gene: TRBD2; j_gene: TRBJ2-1; abundance: .; v_gene: TRBV4-2; CDR3nt: TGTGCCAGCAGCCGGAGCGGGGGCGTTTACAATGAGCAGTTCTTC; CDR3aa: CASSRSGGVYNEQFF
d_gene: TRBD2; j_gene: TRBJ2-4; abundance: .; v_gene: TRBV7-9; CDR3nt: TGTGCCAGCAGCCTCCTAGCGGGGGGGCAAAACATTCAGTACTTC; CDR3aa: CASSLLAGGQNIQYF
d_gene: .; j_gene: TRBJ1-4; abundance: .; v_gene: TRBV11-2; CDR3nt: TGTGCCAGCAACCCGGGACGCCGTTTTAATGAAAAACTGTTTTTT; CDR3aa: CASNPGRRFNEKLFF
d_gene: TRBD1; j_gene: TRBJ2-6; abundance: few; v_gene: TRBV10-3; CDR3nt: TGTGCCATCAGCCCGACAGGGGCTGGGGCCAACGTCCTGACTTTC; CDR3aa: CAISPTGAGANVLTF
d_gene: .; j_gene: TRBJ2-5; abundance: .; v_gene: TRBV19; CDR3nt: TGTGCCAGTAGTATTCAGGGGCAAGAGACCCAGTACTTC; CDR3aa: CASSIQGQETQYF
d_gene: .; j_gene: TRBJ1-3; abundance: .; v_gene: TRBV18; CDR3nt: TGTGCCAGCTCGGCTGGACAGTCCTACTCTGGAAACACCATATATTTT; CDR3aa: CASSAGQSYSGNTIYF
d_gene: .; j_gene: TRBJ1-2; abundance: .; v_gene: TRBV6-4; CDR3nt: TGTGCCAGCAGAATTATGAGGGCTCTTAACTATGGCTACACCTTC; CDR3aa: CASRIMRALNYGYTF
d_gene: .; j_gene: TRBJ1-6; abundance: .; v_gene: TRBV5-4; CDR3nt: TGTGCCAGCAGCCCCGGTTGGCAGGGCGGTTCACCCCTCCACTTT; CDR3aa: CASSPGWQGGSPLHF
d_gene: TRBD2; j_gene: TRBJ2-7; abundance: .; v_gene: TRBV6-1; CDR3nt: TGTGCCAGCAGTGACGGCCGGGGGGGACAGTACTTC; CDR3aa: CASSDGRGGQYF
d_gene: TRBD1; j_gene: TRBJ1-6; abundance: few; v_gene: TRBV9; CDR3nt: TGTGCCAGCAGCGTAGATGTACAGGGGAATTCACCCCTCCACTTT; CDR3aa: CASSVDVQGNSPLHF
d_gene: .; j_gene: TRBJ2-3; abundance: few; v_gene: TRBV19; CDR3nt: TGTGCCAGTAGGCTTAGCGCTCGCACAGATACGCAGTATTTT; CDR3aa: CASRLSARTDTQYF
d_gene: .; j_gene: TRBJ1-1; abundance: .; v_gene: TRBV6-1; CDR3nt: TGTGCCAGCAGTGGGCACACTGAAGCTTTCTTT; CDR3aa: CASSGHTEAFF
d_gene: .; j_gene: TRBJ1-2; abundance: .; v_gene: TRBV29-1; CDR3nt: TGCAGCGTTGAAGATCGGGGGGGTCGAGCTAACTATGGCTACACCTTC; CDR3aa: CSVEDRGGRANYGYTF
d_gene: .; j_gene: TRBJ1-2; abundance: few; v_gene: TRBV7-9; CDR3nt: TGTGCCAGCAGCTCCGGGACTGACTATGGCTACACCTTC; CDR3aa: CASSSGTDYGYTF
d_gene: TRBD2; j_gene: TRBJ2-1; abundance: once; v_gene: TRBV7-2; CDR3nt: TGTGCCAGCAGCGTAGCGGGAGGGCCTTTCAATGAGCAGTTCTTC; CDR3aa: CASSVAGGPFNEQFF
d_gene: TRBD2; j_gene: TRBJ2-3; abundance: .; v_gene: TRBV4-1; CDR3nt: TGCGCCAGCAGCCAAGGTGGGAGGGCCAGTACAGATACGCAGTATTTT; CDR3aa: CASSQGGRASTDTQYF
d_gene: .; j_gene: TRBJ2-1; abundance: .; v_gene: TRBV28; CDR3nt: TGTGCCAGCAGTTTATGGGACATGGTCAATGAGCAGTTCTTC; CDR3aa: CASSLWDMVNEQFF
d_gene: .; j_gene: TRBJ2-7; abundance: .; v_gene: TRBV7-8; CDR3nt: TGTGCCAGCAGCGGAGACTACGAGCAGTACTTC; CDR3aa: CASSGDYEQYF
d_gene: .; j_gene: TRBJ2-3; abundance: .; v_gene: TRBV18; CDR3nt: TGTGCCAGCTCCCTCTTGGCAGGCACAGATACGCAGTATTTT; CDR3aa: CASSLLAGTDTQYF
d_gene: .; j_gene: TRBJ2-5; abundance: .; v_gene: TRBV2; CDR3nt: TGTGCCAGCAGTGTGATATACCAAGAGACCCAGTACTTC; CDR3aa: CASSVIYQETQYF
d_gene: TRBD1; j_gene: TRBJ2-7; abundance: .; v_gene: TRBV6-5; CDR3nt: TGTGCCAGCAGGCCCTCCGGGACAGGGGGTTACGAGCAGTACTTC; CDR3aa: CASRPSGTGGYEQYF
d_gene: .; j_gene: TRBJ2-5; abundance: .; v_gene: TRBV15; CDR3nt: TGTGCCACCAGCAGAGATACCCAGGGTCTGGAGACCCAGTACTTC; CDR3aa: CATSRDTQGLETQYF
d_gene: TRBD1; j_gene: TRBJ1-2; abundance: .; v_gene: TRBV9; CDR3nt: TGTGCCAGCAGCGTCTCGCCAGGGGGCACTCCCGGGGGCTACACCTTC; CDR3aa: CASSVSPGGTPGGYTF
d_gene: TRBD1; j_gene: TRBJ1-6; abundance: .; v_gene: TRBV19; CDR3nt: TGTGCCAGTAGTATGTTAAGGCAGGGGGCGAATTCACCCCTCCACTTT; CDR3aa: CASSMLRQGANSPLHF
d_gene: TRBD1; j_gene: TRBJ1-2; abundance: few; v_gene: TRBV6-1; CDR3nt: TGTGCCAGCACCAAGACAGGGCGGGGCTACACCTTC; CDR3aa: CASTKTGRGYTF
d_gene: .; j_gene: TRBJ2-1; abundance: .; v_gene: TRBV9; CDR3nt: TGTGCCAGCAGCGTAGGGGCTGGGGGGGCCCCCTTCTTC; CDR3aa: CASSVGAGGAPFF
d_gene: .; j_gene: TRBJ1-2; abundance: .; v_gene: TRBV6-6; CDR3nt: TGTGCCAGCAGTCACCTTTGGGGGGCTGGCGGCTACACCTTC; CDR3aa: CASSHLWGAGGYTF
d_gene: .; j_gene: TRBJ2-2; abundance: .; v_gene: TRBV11-2; CDR3nt: TGTGCCAGCAGCTTAATCCGGGGCACCGGGGAGCTGTTTTTT; CDR3aa: CASSLIRGTGELFF
d_gene: .; j_gene: TRBJ2-2; abundance: .; v_gene: TRBV27; CDR3nt: TGTGCCAGCAGTTTCTCCAGGGGCACCGGGGAGCTGTTTTTT; CDR3aa: CASSFSRGTGELFF
d_gene: .; j_gene: TRBJ2-5; abundance: .; v_gene: TRBV7-9; CDR3nt: TGTGCCAGCAGCTTCAGGGAGACCCAGTACTTC; CDR3aa: CASSFRETQYF
d_gene: .; j_gene: TRBJ2-6; abundance: .; v_gene: TRBV5-4; CDR3nt: TGTGCCAGCCGGGTCCAAACATCTGGGGCCAACGTCCTGACTTTC; CDR3aa: CASRVQTSGANVLTF
d_gene: .; j_gene: TRBJ2-5; abundance: .; v_gene: TRBV6-6; CDR3nt: TGTGCCAGCAGTTACTCGAACAGGAGGGCGGGGGAGACCCAGTACTTC; CDR3aa: CASSYSNRRAGETQYF
d_gene: .; j_gene: TRBJ1-4; abundance: .; v_gene: TRBV27; CDR3nt: TGTGCCAGCAGTAATTCCGGACAGTTTAATGAAAAACTGTTTTTT; CDR3aa: CASSNSGQFNEKLFF